The present T cell receptor (beta chain) was sequenced within a study of T cell repertoires in cytomegalovirus infection. Study-level background: An indication of both CMV infection and matching HLA type came from public TCR beta signatures. Study-level findings and limits: CMV-specific TCR beta clonotypes restricted by HLA-C were the ones dominating the ex vivo response. The study identified carriers of CMV plus the relevant HLA from cumulative public TCR beta family frequency.

V lost 5 bases to trimming and J lost 3 bases; unmatched junction nucleotides: 8. This CDR3 comprises 15 residues. CDR1 MNHNS and CDR2 SASEGT come from the germline V gene. TCRdb analysed the reads with MiXCR anew, one entry per CDR3 protein. This sample has about 120,000 distinct CDR3 sequences, with about a tenth found just once. This clonotype was seen a few times. The target antigen is unknown. Material for sequencing was PBMCs, sequenced either directly or after in vitro stimulation (not recorded which). The sequence was collected from a human donor in good health (CMV status not recorded). Some clones in this sample may be carry-over from other donors' samples. The rearrangement joins TRBV6-1 to TRBJ2-7, with TRBD1 identical over 9 bases. CDR3 DNA sequence: TGTGCCAGCAGTTCACCCGGGACAGGGATCTACGAGCAGTACGTC. This sequence encodes CASSSPGTGIYEQYV.